These 5 T cell receptor beta chains came from one sample sequenced in a study of tumor-infiltrating lymphocytes in primary liver carcinoma. The source of the blood RNA was unsorted whole blood, and germline DNA was extracted as well. TCR beta cDNA came from about 500 ng total RNA, primed with a constant-region primer. ARM-PCR was slightly modified, and three nested multiplex PCR rounds with it gave rise to the TCR beta libraries. Use of TRBV1-TRBV30 forward primers with a C-beta reverse primer characterized the first two PCR rounds, which lasted around 9 cycles each. In TCRdb, the multiplex PCR reads were re-called with MiXCR into one record per CDR3 protein. The sample contains fewer than 400,000 distinct CDR3 sequences, about 62% of which appear only once. Sequencing was carried out using peripheral blood. The receptors derive from a middle-aged man with primary liver carcinoma and hepatitis B virus infection.

This clonotype was detected a few times. The genes are TRBV5-6 and TRBJ2-7, with unresolved D. The CDR3 length is 13 residues. V was clipped by 1 base and J by 3 bases, with 8 bases between them. From germline, CDR1 is SGHDT and CDR2 YYEEEE. The CDR3 spells CASSLKQRYEQYF. CDR3 bases: TGTGCCAGCAGCTTGAAACAGCGCTACGAGCAGTACTTC.

To note about this clonotype: The conserved phenylalanine or tryptophan normally closing the CDR3 is absent here, so this likely arose from a read error. This chain uses TRBV6-2 or TRBV6-3 with TRBJ2-3, with 10 nucleotides matching TRBD2. The CDR3 consists of 13 residues. CDR1 is MNHEY and CDR2 is SVGEGT in the germline V gene. The ends lost 6 bases at V and 5 bases at J; junction bases unmatched: 2. CDR3 nucleotides: TGTGCCAGCAGGATAGCGGGAGGAGATACGCAGTATTTG. Protein product: CASRIAGGDTQYL.

This chain links TRBV6-5 with TRBJ1-2; tentatively, D is TRBD1 (6 bases). V was cut by 6 bases and J by 3 bases, with 23 bases left in between. Germline V lookup: CDR1 MNHEY, CDR2 SVGAGI. This CDR3 contains 17 residues. CDR3: CASRRLRTGSGDYGYTF. The CDR3 region has the DNA TGTGCCAGCAGGCGTTTACGTACAGGGTCTGGGGACTATGGCTACACCTTC.

As DNA, the CDR3 is TGCAGCTTAGGCGGGGGACTAGCGTCACAAGAGACCCAGTACTTC. Translation gives CSLGGGLASQETQYF. The gene calls are TRBV29-1 and TRBJ2-5, with 10 bases matching TRBD2. CDR1 is SQVTM, CDR2 ANQGSEA, per germline. J was trimmed by 2 bases and V by 8 bases; bases with no gene match: 11. The CDR3 length is 15 residues. The variable domain in full, completed from reference TRBV29-1 and TRBJ2-5, reads SAVISQKPSRDICQRGTSLTIQCQVDSQVTMMFWYRQQPGQSLTLIATANQGSEATYESGFVIDKFPISRPNLTFSTLTVSNMSPEDSSIYLCSLGGGLASQETQYFGPGTRLLVL.

Turning to this clonotype: A junction boundary mismatches the germline segment, possibly from a read error. This chain joins TRBV4-3 and TRBJ2-3; 12 bases match TRBD2. The V gene's germline CDR1 is LGHNA and CDR2 YSLEER. This CDR3 has 18 amino acids. CDR3 amino acids: CASSQGSTSGRLTDTQYF. Written as DNA, the CDR3 is TGTGCCAGCAGCCAAGGTAGCACTAGCGGGAGGCTCACAGATACGCAGTATTTT.